This T cell receptor (beta chain) was captured by sequencing in a study of cytomegalovirus exposure and HLA in healthy donors. Healthy people donating bone marrow made up the donors. General study points: Sequencing depth roughly uniform across donors was assumed in presence/absence analyses.

Primers included in the PCR were 60 Vbeta and 13 Jbeta primers. Assay used: immunoSEQ multiplex PCR; TCRdb lists only in-frame clones, some missing. The sample lists about 120,000 clones; 80% were seen once. Worth noting for this clone: Its antigen is still unknown.

This CDR3 comprises 11 residues. Germline CDR1 reads LNHDA; CDR2 reads SQIVND (reference sequence). Trimming pared 7 bases from V and 10 bases from J, leaving 10 bases between. The sequenced sample consisted of PBMCs. The chain uses TRBV19 and TRBJ1-4; D is ambiguous. This clonotype was sampled from a female donor in good health and CMV-seropositive. This chain's CDR3 is CASNSNGKLFF. CDR3 DNA sequence: TGTGCCAGTAACTCCAACGGAAAACTGTTTTTT.